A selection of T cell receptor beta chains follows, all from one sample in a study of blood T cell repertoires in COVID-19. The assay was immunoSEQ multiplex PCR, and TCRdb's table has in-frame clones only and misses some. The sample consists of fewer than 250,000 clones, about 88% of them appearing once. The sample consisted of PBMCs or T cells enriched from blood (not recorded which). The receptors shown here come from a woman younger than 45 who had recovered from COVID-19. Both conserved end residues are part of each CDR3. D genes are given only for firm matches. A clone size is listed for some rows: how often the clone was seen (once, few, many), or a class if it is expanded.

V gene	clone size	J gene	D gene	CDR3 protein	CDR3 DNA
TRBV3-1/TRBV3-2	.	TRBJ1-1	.	CASSLSEGIEAFF	TGTGCCAGCAGCCTGTCGGAGGGAATCGAAGCTTTCTTT
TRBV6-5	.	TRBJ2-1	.	CASSHTAGTYNEQFF	TGTGCCAGCAGTCACACAGCGGGGACATACAATGAGCAGTTCTTC
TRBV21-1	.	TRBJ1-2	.	CASSRAEDRVEDGYTF	TGTGCCAGCAGCAGGGCCGAGGACAGGGTGGAAGATGGCTACACCTTC
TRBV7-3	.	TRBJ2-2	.	CASSQITGELFF	TGTGCCAGCAGCCAAATCACCGGGGAGCTGTTTTTT
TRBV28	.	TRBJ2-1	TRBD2	CASPPAGLAGPGDEQFF	TGTGCCAGTCCCCCTGCCGGGCTAGCGGGCCCCGGGGATGAGCAGTTCTTC
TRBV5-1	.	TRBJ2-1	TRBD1	CASSRLDRGSYNEQFF	TGCGCCAGCAGCCGGCTGGACAGGGGGTCCTACAATGAGCAGTTCTTC
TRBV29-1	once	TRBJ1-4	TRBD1	CSVWEQGTKLFF	TGCAGCGTCTGGGAACAGGGGACTAAACTGTTTTTT
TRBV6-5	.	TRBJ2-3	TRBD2	CASRAGGQTDTQYF	TGTGCCAGCAGAGCGGGGGGCCAGACAGATACGCAGTATTTT
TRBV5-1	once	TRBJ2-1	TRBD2	CASSLELAGGRWFF	TGCGCCAGCAGCTTGGAACTAGCGGGGGGGCGCTGGTTCTTC
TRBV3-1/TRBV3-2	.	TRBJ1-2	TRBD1	CASSYGQVGTYGYTF	TGTGCCAGCAGCTACGGACAGGTTGGGACCTATGGCTACACCTTC
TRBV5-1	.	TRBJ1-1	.	CASSGGTGNTEAFF	TGCGCCAGCAGCGGGGGGACGGGGAACACTGAAGCTTTCTTT
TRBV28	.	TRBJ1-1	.	CASSFTGQGNTEAFF	TGTGCCAGCAGTTTTACGGGCCAGGGAAACACTGAAGCTTTCTTT
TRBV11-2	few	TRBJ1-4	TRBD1	CASSPRGQVPNEKLFF	TGTGCCAGCAGCCCGAGGGGACAGGTCCCTAATGAAAAACTGTTTTTT
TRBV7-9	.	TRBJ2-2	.	CASSFFGVNTGELFF	TGTGCCAGCAGCTTTTTCGGGGTGAACACCGGGGAGCTGTTTTTT
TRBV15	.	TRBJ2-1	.	CATSRDGTGQGISYNEQFF	TGTGCCACCAGCAGAGATGGAACAGGGCAGGGCATTTCCTACAATGAGCAGTTCTTC
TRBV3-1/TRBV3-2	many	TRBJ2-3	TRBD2	CASSQLAGLPDTQYF	TGTGCCAGCAGCCAGCTAGCGGGACTCCCAGATACGCAGTATTTT
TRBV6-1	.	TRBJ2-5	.	CASSGGGQYPPEETQYF	TGTGCCAGCAGTGGGGGGGGGCAATATCCCCCCGAAGAGACCCAGTACTTC
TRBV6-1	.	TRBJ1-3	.	CASSEAGGSGNTIYF	TGTGCCAGCAGTGAAGCAGGGGGCTCTGGAAACACCATATATTTT
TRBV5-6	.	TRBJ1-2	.	CASSLARESGYTF	TGTGCCAGCAGCTTGGCCAGGGAAAGTGGCTACACCTTC
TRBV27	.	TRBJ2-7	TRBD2	CASSRAGAYEQYF	TGTGCCAGCAGTCGAGCGGGGGCCTACGAGCAGTACTTC
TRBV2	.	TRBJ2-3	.	CASTLSRADTQYF	TGTGCCAGCACCCTTTCGCGAGCAGATACGCAGTATTTT
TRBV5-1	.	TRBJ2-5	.	CASSLVQETQYF	TGCGCCAGCAGCTTGGTACAAGAGACCCAGTACTTC
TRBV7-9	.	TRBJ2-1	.	CASSLGRNEQFF	TGTGCCAGCAGCTTAGGCAGAAATGAGCAGTTCTTC
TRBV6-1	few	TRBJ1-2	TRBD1	CASSAGQGKGNYGYTF	TGTGCCAGCAGTGCCGGACAGGGAAAGGGTAACTATGGCTACACCTTC
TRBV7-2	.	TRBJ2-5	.	CASSFGGRETQYF	TGTGCCAGCAGCTTCGGGGGACGAGAGACCCAGTACTTC
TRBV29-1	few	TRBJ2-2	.	CSVDRRQAVNTGELFF	TGCAGCGTTGATCGCCGACAGGCCGTGAACACCGGGGAGCTGTTTTTT
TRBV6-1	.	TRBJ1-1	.	CASSEQGIRTEAFF	TGTGCCAGCAGTGAACAGGGGATTAGGACTGAAGCTTTCTTT
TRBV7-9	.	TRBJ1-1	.	CASSARTYTEAFF	TGTGCCAGCAGCGCCCGGACTTACACTGAAGCTTTCTTT
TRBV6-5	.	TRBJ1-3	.	CASSLEWGNTIYF	TGTGCCAGCAGTCTTGAGTGGGGAAACACCATATATTTT
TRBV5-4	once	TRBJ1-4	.	CASSLIRETGKLFF	TGTGCCAGCAGCTTGATCCGGGAGACGGGAAAACTGTTTTTT
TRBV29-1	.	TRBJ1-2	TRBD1	CSVGKQGAGYGYTF	TGCAGCGTTGGCAAACAGGGGGCTGGCTATGGCTACACCTTC
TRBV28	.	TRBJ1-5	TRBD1	CASSPSGTGTMEPQHF	TGTGCCAGCAGCCCTTCCGGGACAGGGACCATGGAGCCCCAGCATTTT
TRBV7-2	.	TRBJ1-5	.	CASSLDSSNQPQHF	TGTGCCAGCAGCTTAGACAGTAGCAATCAGCCCCAGCATTTT
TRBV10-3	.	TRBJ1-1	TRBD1	CAISESRGDREGMNTEAFF	TGTGCCATCAGTGAGTCACGGGGGGACAGGGAGGGGATGAACACTGAAGCTTTCTTT
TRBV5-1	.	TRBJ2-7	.	CASSLRGGWYEQYF	TGCGCCAGCAGCTTAAGAGGGGGATGGTACGAGCAGTACTTC
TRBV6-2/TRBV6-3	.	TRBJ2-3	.	CASSYSWGQGTDTQYF	TGTGCCAGCAGTTACTCGTGGGGGCAAGGCACAGATACGCAGTATTTT
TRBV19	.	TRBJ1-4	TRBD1	CASRMTGRLEKLFF	TGTGCCAGTAGGATGACAGGGAGGTTGGAAAAACTGTTTTTT
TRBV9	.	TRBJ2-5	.	CASSVGWSLARGGETQYF	TGTGCCAGCAGCGTAGGTTGGTCGCTAGCGAGGGGGGGAGAGACCCAGTACTTC
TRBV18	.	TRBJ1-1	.	CASSPIHRDTEAFF	TGTGCCAGCTCACCAATACACCGGGACACTGAAGCTTTCTTT
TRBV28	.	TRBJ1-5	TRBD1	CASSPPGQGARQPQHF	TGTGCCAGCAGCCCCCCGGGACAGGGGGCCAGGCAGCCCCAGCATTTT
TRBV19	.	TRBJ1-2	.	CASSLNSGTGLHGYTF	TGTGCCAGTTCTCTCAACAGCGGCACAGGGTTACATGGCTACACCTTC
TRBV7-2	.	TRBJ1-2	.	CASSPRSGYTF	TGTGCCAGCAGCCCCAGGTCGGGCTACACCTTC
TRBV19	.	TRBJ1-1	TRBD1	CASSIQTGGADEAFF	TGTGCCAGTAGTATTCAAACAGGGGGTGCTGATGAAGCTTTCTTT
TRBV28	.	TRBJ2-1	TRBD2	CASSFSGTPLNEQFF	TGTGCCAGCAGTTTTAGCGGGACCCCCCTCAATGAGCAGTTCTTC